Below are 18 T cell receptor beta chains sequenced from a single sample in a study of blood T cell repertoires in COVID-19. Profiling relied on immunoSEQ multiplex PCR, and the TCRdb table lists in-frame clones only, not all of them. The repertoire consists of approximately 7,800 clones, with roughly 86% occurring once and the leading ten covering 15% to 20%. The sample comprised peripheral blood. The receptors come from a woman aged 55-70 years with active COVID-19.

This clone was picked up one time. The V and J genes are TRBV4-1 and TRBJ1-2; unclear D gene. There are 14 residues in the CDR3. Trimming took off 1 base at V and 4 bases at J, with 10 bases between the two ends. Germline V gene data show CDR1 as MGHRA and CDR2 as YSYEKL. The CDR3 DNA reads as TGCGCCAGCAGCCAAGTAGGAACAGCCTATGGCTACACCTTC. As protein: CASSQVGTAYGYTF.

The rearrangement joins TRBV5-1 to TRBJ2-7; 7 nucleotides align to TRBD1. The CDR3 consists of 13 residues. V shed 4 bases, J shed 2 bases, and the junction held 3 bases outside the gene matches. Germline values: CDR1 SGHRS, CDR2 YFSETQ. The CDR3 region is CASSPGTAYEQYF. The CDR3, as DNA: TGCGCCAGCAGCCCCGGGACAGCCTACGAGCAGTACTTC.

The CDR3 nucleotides are TGTGCCAGCAGTGCCTCGCGGGAGGGGAACACTGAAGCTTTCTTT. Its translation: CASSASREGNTEAFF. The chain joins TRBV2 to TRBJ1-1; D gene unclear. The CDR3 is 15 amino acids. Germline V gives CDR1 SNHLY, CDR2 FYNNEI. The V end lost 4 bases, the J end lost 1 base, and 13 bases lay between the germline ends.

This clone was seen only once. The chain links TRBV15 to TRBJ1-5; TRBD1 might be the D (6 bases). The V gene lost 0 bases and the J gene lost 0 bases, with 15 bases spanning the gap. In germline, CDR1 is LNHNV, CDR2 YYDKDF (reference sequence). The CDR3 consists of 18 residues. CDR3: CATSRDGLGAISNQPQHF. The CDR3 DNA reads TGTGCCACCAGCAGAGATGGGTTGGGGGCGATTAGCAATCAGCCCCAGCATTTT.

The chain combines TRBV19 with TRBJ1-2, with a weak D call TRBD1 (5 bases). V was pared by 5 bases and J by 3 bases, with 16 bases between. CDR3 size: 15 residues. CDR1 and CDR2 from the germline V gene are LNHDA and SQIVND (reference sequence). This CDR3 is CASSDRTKGDYGYTF. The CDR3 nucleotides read TGTGCCAGTAGTGATCGGACAAAAGGGGACTATGGCTACACCTTC.

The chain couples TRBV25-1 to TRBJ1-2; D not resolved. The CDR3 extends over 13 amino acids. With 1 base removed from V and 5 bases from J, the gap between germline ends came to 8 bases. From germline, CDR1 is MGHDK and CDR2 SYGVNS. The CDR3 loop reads CASSESSRYGYTF. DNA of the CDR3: TGTGCCAGCAGTGAATCGTCGAGATATGGCTACACCTTC.

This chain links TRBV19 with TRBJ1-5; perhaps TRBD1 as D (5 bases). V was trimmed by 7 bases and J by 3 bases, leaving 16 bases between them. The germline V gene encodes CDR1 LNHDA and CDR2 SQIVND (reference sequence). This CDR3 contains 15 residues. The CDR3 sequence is CASKDAQGYNQPQHF. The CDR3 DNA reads TGTGCCAGTAAGGATGCGCAGGGTTACAATCAGCCCCAGCATTTT.

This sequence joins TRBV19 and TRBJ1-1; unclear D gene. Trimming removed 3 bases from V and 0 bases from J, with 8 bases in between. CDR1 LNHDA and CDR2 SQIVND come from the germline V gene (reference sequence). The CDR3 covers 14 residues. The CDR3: CASSMGPMNTEAFF. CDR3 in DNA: TGTGCCAGTAGTATGGGCCCGATGAACACTGAAGCTTTCTTT.

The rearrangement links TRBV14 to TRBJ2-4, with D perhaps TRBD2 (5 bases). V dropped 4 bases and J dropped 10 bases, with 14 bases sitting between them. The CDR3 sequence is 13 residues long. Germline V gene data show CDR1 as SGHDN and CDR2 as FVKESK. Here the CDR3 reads CASSPTSRTIQYF. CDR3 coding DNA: TGTGCCAGCAGCCCGACCAGTAGGACTATTCAGTACTTC.

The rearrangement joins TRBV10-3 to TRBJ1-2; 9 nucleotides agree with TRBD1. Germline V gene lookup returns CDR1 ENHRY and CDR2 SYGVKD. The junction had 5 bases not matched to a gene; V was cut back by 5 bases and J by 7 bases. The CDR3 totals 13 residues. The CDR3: CAISPDRGAGYTF. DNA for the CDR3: TGTGCCATCAGTCCGGACAGGGGAGCTGGCTACACCTTC.

The chain's CDR3 is CAISSGPPAYEQYF. For the CDR3, the DNA is TGTGCCATCAGCTCAGGGCCTCCAGCCTACGAGCAGTACTTC. The chain joins TRBV10-3 to TRBJ2-7; tentative D call: TRBD1 (5 bases). Germline CDR1 ENHRY, CDR2 SYGVKD. Trimming removed 6 bases at V and 2 bases at J, with 14 bases between. This CDR3 is 14 amino acids long.

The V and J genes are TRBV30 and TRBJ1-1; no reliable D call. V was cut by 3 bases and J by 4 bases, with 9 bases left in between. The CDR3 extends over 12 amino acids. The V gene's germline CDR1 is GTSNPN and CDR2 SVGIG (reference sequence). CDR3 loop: CAWSLTGTEAFF. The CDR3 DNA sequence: TGTGCCTGGAGCCTCACGGGCACTGAAGCTTTCTTT.

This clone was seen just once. CDR3 nucleotides: TGTGCCAGCGCCTGGCCAGGGGGCGCTCATGGCTACACCTTC. This codes for CASAWPGGAHGYTF. V and J are TRBV28 and TRBJ1-2; 8 bases are shared with TRBD1. J gave up 6 bases and V 8 bases, and 11 bases lay outside the gene matches. The germline V gene has CDR1 MDHEN and CDR2 SYDVKM. The CDR3 totals 14 residues.

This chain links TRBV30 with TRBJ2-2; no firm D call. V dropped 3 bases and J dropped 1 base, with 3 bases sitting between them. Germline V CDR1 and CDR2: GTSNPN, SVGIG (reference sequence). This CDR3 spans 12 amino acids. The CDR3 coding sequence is TGTGCCTGGAGCGGGAACACCGGGGAGCTGTTTTTT. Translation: CAWSGNTGELFF.

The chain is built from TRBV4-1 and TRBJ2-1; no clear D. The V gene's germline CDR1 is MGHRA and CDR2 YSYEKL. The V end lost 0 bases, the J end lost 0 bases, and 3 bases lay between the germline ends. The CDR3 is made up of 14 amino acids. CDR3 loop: CASSQEYSYNEQFF. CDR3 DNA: TGCGCCAGCAGCCAAGAATACTCCTACAATGAGCAGTTCTTC.

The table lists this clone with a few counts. Here the CDR3 reads CASSPGVASYNSPLHF. In DNA, the CDR3 is TGTGCCAGCAGCCCAGGGGTGGCCAGTTATAATTCACCCCTCCACTTT. The rearrangement joins TRBV7-6 to TRBJ1-6, with D maybe TRBD1 (6 bases). The germline V and J ends were trimmed by 5 bases and 4 bases, with 15 bases remaining between them. The length of the CDR3 is 16 residues. Germline CDR1 reads SGHVS; CDR2 reads FNYEAQ.

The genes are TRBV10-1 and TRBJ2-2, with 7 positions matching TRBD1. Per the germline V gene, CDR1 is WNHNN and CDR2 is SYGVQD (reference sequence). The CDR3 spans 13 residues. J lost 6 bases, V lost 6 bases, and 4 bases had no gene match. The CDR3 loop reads CASSAGGAGELFF. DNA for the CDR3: TGCGCCAGCAGCGCAGGGGGAGCCGGGGAGCTGTTTTTT.

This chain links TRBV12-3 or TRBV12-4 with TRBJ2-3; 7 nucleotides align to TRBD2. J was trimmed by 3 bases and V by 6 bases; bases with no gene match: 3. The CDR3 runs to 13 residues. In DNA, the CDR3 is TGTGCCAGCAGGAGTAGCGGGACAGATACGCAGTATTTT. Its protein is CASRSSGTDTQYF.